The 15 T cell receptor beta chains below come from one sample, sequenced in a study of blood T cells in healthy people across ages. A second PCR, run for roughly 7 to 12 cycles, used a sample-barcoded 5' primer plus a J-beta primer mix. Each CDR3 protein gets one entry after TCRdb re-called the 5' RACE reads with MiXCR. This table holds roughly 700,000 distinct CDR3 sequences, roughly 32% found once. Sequenced material: blood. These receptor sequences come from a woman older than 75 in good health.

There are a few counts of this clonotype. The chain recombines TRBV5-1 with TRBJ2-5, with 8 bases matching TRBD1. Germline V lookup: CDR1 SGHRS, CDR2 YFSETQ. The trim removed 2 bases at V and 0 bases at J, leaving 6 bases unmatched. CDR3 length equals 16 residues. As DNA, the CDR3 is TGCGCCAGCAGCTTAGGAGACAGGGGAAACCAAGAGACCCAGTACTTC. This codes for CASSLGDRGNQETQYF.

The DNA of the CDR3 is TGTGCCAGCAGTTTAGGGACAGGGAGCACCGGGGAGCTGTTTTTT. Its translation: CASSLGTGSTGELFF. The chain uses TRBV12-3 or TRBV12-4 and TRBJ2-2, with 8 nucleotides matching TRBD1. Trimming removed 1 base from V and 4 bases from J; junction bases left unmatched: 2. This CDR3 contains 15 residues.

This chain connects TRBV4-1 to TRBJ2-5; D unresolved. Looked up from germline, CDR1 is MGHRA and CDR2 is YSYEKL. This CDR3 has 15 residues. Trimming left V 2 bases short and J 4 bases short, with 14 bases between. CDR3 sequence (DNA): TGCGCCAGCAGCCAAAAATCTGGGATTCGAGAGACCCAGTACTTC. This gives the protein CASSQKSGIRETQYF.

This rearrangement joins TRBV20-1 to TRBJ2-7; 8 bases agree with TRBD1. The CDR3 spans 13 residues. Trimming cost V 4 bases and J 2 bases; bases outside gene matches: 4. CDR1 is DFQATT and CDR2 is SNEGSKA in the germline V gene (reference sequence). The CDR3 spells CSANRDRPYEQYF. CDR3 DNA: TGCAGTGCTAACCGGGACAGGCCCTACGAGCAGTACTTC.

The count of this clonotype is one. This may stem from a read error, because a much larger clone lies one nucleotide away. DNA of the CDR3: TGTGCCAGCAGCAAACCCCCCCAGAGGGCGACTTACAATGAGCAGTACTTC. It translates to CASSKPPQRATYNEQYF. The chain combines TRBV7-9 with TRBJ2-1, with D maybe TRBD2 (5 bases). Judging by the DNA end, TRBJ2-7 fits better; the J call may be wrong. The CDR3 contains 17 residues. Germline V gene sequence: CDR1 SEHNR, CDR2 FQNEAQ (reference sequence).

The chain carries TRBV27 and TRBJ2-1; 8 nucleotides line up with TRBD2. V gave up 5 bases and J gave up 13 bases; unmatched junction bases: 16. Germline lookup yields CDR1 MNHEY and CDR2 SMNVEV (reference sequence). The CDR3 is 15 residues long. In DNA, the CDR3 is TGTGCCAGCAGTCCCCGGGCGGGGGGCTCCGAGACCCAGTTCTTC. Translating it yields CASSPRAGGSETQFF.

This clonotype appeared many times. The gene calls are TRBV3-1 and TRBJ2-5; D is unresolved. In germline, CDR1 is LGHDT, CDR2 YNNKEL (reference sequence). This CDR3 region has 16 residues. Trimming took 3 bases from V and 1 from J, leaving 15 bases between them. CDR3 protein: CASSHFSEPGQETQYF. The CDR3 DNA sequence: TGTGCCAGCAGCCACTTCAGTGAACCTGGCCAAGAGACCCAGTACTTC.

This clonotype was observed many times. V is TRBV12-3 or TRBV12-4 and J is TRBJ1-2; no clear D gene. The V gene lost 7 bases and the J gene lost 2 bases, with 11 bases spanning the gap. CDR3 length: 13 amino acids. The CDR3 reads CASTVGSNYGYTF. The CDR3 DNA follows: TGTGCCAGCACCGTCGGGAGCAACTATGGCTACACCTTC.

For this clonotype: The junction does not match germline at one end; this may be a read error. The CDR3 loop is CAGSAVSYEQYF. For the CDR3, the DNA is TGTGCCGGCAGTGCAGTGTCCTACGAGCAGTACTTC. The rearrangement uses TRBV2 and TRBJ2-7; the D is unclear. This CDR3 comprises 12 residues. Germline CDR1 reads SNHLY; CDR2 reads FYNNEI.

Ten or more counts support this clonotype. V and J are TRBV30 and TRBJ2-3; unclear D gene. The CDR3 runs 14 residues. V dropped 1 base and J dropped 0 bases, with 8 bases sitting between them. Germline assignment: CDR1 GTSNPN and CDR2 SVGIG (reference sequence). In DNA, the CDR3 is TGTGCCTGGAGTGCGTACGCTAGCACAGATACGCAGTATTTT. Amino acid sequence: CAWSAYASTDTQYF.

J is TRBJ2-5 and V is TRBV24-1; maybe TRBD2 (7 bases). V lost 9 bases to trimming and J lost 3 bases, with 16 bases between them. CDR3 length: 14 residues. Per germline, CDR1 KGHDR and CDR2 SFDVKD. The CDR3 here is CATGGGAGEETQYF. CDR3 nucleotides: TGTGCCACCGGGGGGGGCGCAGGTGAAGAGACCCAGTACTTC.

Note on this clonotype: This clone may be a read error of a much larger clone one base away. The J gene is TRBJ2-7, the V gene TRBV6-4; D is possibly TRBD1 (7 bases). Germline V gene data show CDR1 as MRHNA and CDR2 as SNTAGT. Trimming took off 11 bases at V and 0 bases at J, with 23 bases between the two ends. This CDR3 contains 16 residues. The CDR3 nucleotides read TGTGCCCCATGGCCCCAGGGGGGTCATCCCTCCTACGAGCAGTACTTC. Translation gives CAPWPQGGHPSYEQYF.

V usage is TRBV6-6 and J usage is TRBJ1-4; D may be TRBD1 (6 bases). Germline loops: CDR1 MNHNY, CDR2 SVGAGI (reference sequence). V shed 8 bases and J shed 8 bases, with 18 bases lying between them. This CDR3 region has 14 residues. CDR3 coding DNA: TGTGCCAGCGGACCCGGGGGGCGGATGGAAAAACTGTTTTTT. It encodes CASGPGGRMEKLFF.

This clonotype was seen repeatedly, ten times or more. The chain carries TRBV20-1 and TRBJ2-5; perhaps TRBD2 as D (6 bases). Germline V CDR1 and CDR2: DFQATT, SNEGSKA (reference sequence). V was pared by 5 bases and J by 0 bases, with 10 bases between. The CDR3 contains 13 residues. The CDR3 nucleotides read TGCAGTGCTGGGGACTTGTACCAAGAGACCCAGTACTTC. As protein: CSAGDLYQETQYF.

In this sample, this clonotype turned up many times. The chain employs TRBV28 and TRBJ1-2, with 8 bases identical to TRBD1. CDR1 MDHEN and CDR2 SYDVKM come from the germline V gene. Losses at the gene ends were 11 bases for V and 8 bases for J; bases not matched to a gene: 16. The CDR3 spans 14 residues. In DNA form, the CDR3 reads TGTGCCTCAAACTCCTTTGGGCAGGGGGCCGGCTACACCTTC. This encodes CASNSFGQGAGYTF.